This is a list of T cell receptor beta chains from one sample in a study of Graves' ophthalmopathy and Graves' hyperthyroidism. Using its own MiXCR run on the multiplex PCR reads, TCRdb lists one record per CDR3 protein. This table holds over a million distinct CDR3 sequences, roughly 35% found once. Source material: peripheral blood or thyroid tissue (not recorded which). The receptor set was obtained from an adult man with Graves' hyperthyroidism. CDR3s include the opening cysteine and the closing phenylalanine or tryptophan. The D gene is left open where the match is weak. Clone size is shown for a subset of rows, as once, few, many or a class of expanded clone.

D gene,clone size,J gene,V gene,CDR3 protein,CDR3 DNA
TRBD1,-,TRBJ2-2,TRBV6-2/TRBV6-3,CASSTGAPQTGELFF,TGTGCCAGCAGCACAGGGGCCCCACAAACCGGGGAGCTGTTTTTT
-,many,TRBJ2-7,TRBV7-8,CASSPRARTSVGYEQYF,TGTGCCAGCAGCCCACGGGCCAGGACATCCGTGGGCTACGAGCAGTACTTC
-,-,TRBJ2-2,TRBV5-1,CASTSLTGLTGELFF,TGCGCCAGCACCTCATTGACAGGATTGACCGGGGAGCTGTTTTTT
-,once,TRBJ2-6,TRBV7-8,CASTYISGANVLTF,TGTGCCAGCACCTACATCTCTGGGGCCAACGTCCTGACTTTC
-,-,TRBJ2-5,TRBV29-1,CSVVRDRETQYF,TGCAGCGTTGTAAGGGATCGGGAGACCCAGTACTTC
TRBD1,-,TRBJ1-1,TRBV10-2,CASSESGNRGNTEAFF,TGCGCCAGCAGTGAGTCGGGGAACAGGGGGAACACTGAAGCTTTCTTT
TRBD2,many,TRBJ2-5,TRBV13,CASSQTSGRETQYF,TGTGCCAGCAGCCAGACTAGCGGGAGAGAGACCCAGTACTTC
TRBD2,few,TRBJ2-7,TRBV7-2,CASSLSFHSGRSYEQYF,TGTGCCAGCAGCTTAAGTTTCCATAGCGGGAGATCCTACGAGCAGTACTTC
-,many,TRBJ2-7,TRBV7-6,CASSLDGVPGSYEQYF,TGTGCCAGCAGCTTAGACGGGGTCCCCGGAAGCTACGAGCAGTACTTC
-,once,TRBJ1-6,TRBV19,CASSMTVSNSPLHF,TGTGCCAGTAGTATGACAGTGAGTAATTCACCCCTCCACTTT
-,few,TRBJ1-5,TRBV12-3/TRBV12-4,CASSSVTGVKNQPQHF,TGTGCCAGCAGTTCGGTCACGGGGGTAAAAAATCAGCCCCAGCATTTT
TRBD2,many,TRBJ2-5,TRBV7-2,CASSLGGLAGVFQETQYF,TGTGCCAGCAGCTTAGGGGGACTAGCGGGAGTCTTCCAAGAGACCCAGTACTTC
-,-,TRBJ1-6,TRBV4-2,CASSPETGNSPLHF,TGTGCCAGCAGCCCAGAAACAGGGAATTCACCCCTCCACTTT
-,few,TRBJ1-2,TRBV9,CASSRSTAESNGYTF,TGTGCCAGCTCACGCTCGACAGCCGAATCAAATGGCTACACCTTC
TRBD2,few,TRBJ2-7,TRBV7-2,CASSLAGGWSYEQYF,TGTGCCAGCAGCTTAGCGGGAGGGTGGTCCTACGAGCAGTACTTC
-,few,TRBJ2-2,TRBV6-2/TRBV6-3,CASSSALPGELFF,TGTGCCAGCAGTTCGGCCCTCCCCGGGGAGCTGTTTTTT
-,-,TRBJ2-7,TRBV13,CASSARQSSYEQYF,TGTGCCAGCAGCGCCCGACAGAGCTCCTACGAGCAGTACTTC